Below are 12 T cell receptor beta chains sequenced from a single sample in a study of vaccination effects on CD4 cells after COVID-19. Prior to sequencing, the ViraFEST assay stimulated PBMC with viral peptide pools, which expanded the antigen-specific CD4+ T cells. When about ten days of culture had elapsed, CD4+ T cells were isolated. Two-dose BNT162b2 or mRNA-1273 vaccination was given to participants. These receptors are not linked to any known antigen. Sequenced by immunoSEQ multiplex PCR; TCRdb stores in-frame clones only, minus some. The table shows 25,000 to 35,000 clones, with roughly 74% occurring only once. The source material was CD4+ T cells from PBMCs cultured with HCoV-OC43 spike peptides, sampled after COVID-19 vaccination. The subset was: HCoV-OC43 spike overlapping peptide pool stimulation. Receptors were obtained from a human donor who received a COVID-19 vaccine.

The rearrangement links TRBV6-5 to TRBJ2-3; TRBD2 agrees at 8 bases. The CDR3 loop spans 15 amino acids. Germline V gene lookup returns CDR1 MNHEY and CDR2 SVGAGI. The V and J ends lost 6 bases and 4 bases, in that order; junction bases with no gene match: 9. Here the CDR3 DNA reads TGTGCCAGCAGGCCCGGGGGACTAGTCCCAGATACGCAGTATTTT. This translates into CASRPGGLVPDTQYF.

The chain combines TRBV27 with TRBJ2-7, with a weak D call TRBD1 (5 bases). Germline V gene lookup returns CDR1 MNHEY and CDR2 SMNVEV (reference sequence). Deletions cut 1 base from V and 5 bases from J, with 12 bases between. The CDR3 spans 14 residues. CDR3 residues: CASSLFRDSHEQYF. Written as DNA, the CDR3 is TGTGCCAGCAGTTTATTCCGCGACAGCCACGAGCAGTACTTC.

The chain links TRBV7-8 to TRBJ1-1; the D is unclear. This CDR3 is built from 16 residues. Germline CDR1 reads SGHVS; CDR2 reads FQNEAQ. V was shortened by 2 bases and J by 0 bases, with 13 bases between the two germline ends. DNA of the CDR3: TGTGCCAGCAGCTTAAGGCCCCCGCCCCTGAACACTGAAGCTTTCTTT. This encodes CASSLRPPPLNTEAFF.

This chain uses TRBV6-5 with TRBJ1-6; no clear D. CDR1 and CDR2 from the germline V gene are MNHEY and SVGAGI. V shed 0 bases and J shed 8 bases, with 11 bases lying between them. CDR3 size: 15 residues. The CDR3 nucleotides are TGTGCCAGCAGTTACTCCCAGTTCAGCGATTCACCCCTCCACTTT. Translated: CASSYSQFSDSPLHF.

This chain joins TRBV13 and TRBJ1-2; 8 bases align to TRBD1. From germline, CDR1 is PRHDT and CDR2 FYEKMQ (reference sequence). Losses at the gene ends were 1 base for V and 5 bases for J; bases not matched to a gene: 9. The CDR3 is made up of 16 amino acids. CDR3 sequence reads: CASSLAPGQGGYGYTF. CDR3 DNA sequence: TGTGCCAGCAGCTTAGCCCCTGGACAGGGAGGGTATGGCTACACCTTC.

The V and J genes are TRBV19 and TRBJ2-3, with TRBD1 identical over 9 bases. Germline loops: CDR1 LNHDA, CDR2 SQIVND (reference sequence). V lost 4 bases and J lost 4; bases outside the gene matches: 6. The CDR3 runs to 15 residues. This chain's CDR3 is CASSNPGQGPDTQYF. In nucleotides, the CDR3 is TGTGCCAGTAGTAACCCGGGACAGGGACCAGATACGCAGTATTTT.

This chain joins TRBV6-1 and TRBJ2-7; D not resolved. This CDR3 has 11 residues. V lost 0 bases to trimming and J lost 3 bases, with 0 bases between them. Per germline, CDR1 MNHNS and CDR2 SASEGT. The CDR3 reads CASSEAYEQYF. For the CDR3, the DNA is TGTGCCAGCAGTGAAGCCTACGAGCAGTACTTC.

This clone has only a few counts. The chain carries TRBV2 and TRBJ2-7, with unresolved D. The CDR3 extends over 13 amino acids. The germline gives CDR1 SNHLY, CDR2 FYNNEI. The V end was cut by 7 bases, the J end by 0 bases, with 10 bases between. The DNA of the CDR3 is TGTGCCAGCAACGATGTTGGCTCCTACGAGCAGTACTTC. Protein sequence: CASNDVGSYEQYF. Full variable domain (rest looked up from reference TRBV2 and TRBJ2-7): EPEVTQTPSHQVTQMGQEVILRCVPISNHLYFYWYRQILGQKVEFLVSFYNNEISEKSEIFDDQFSVERPDGSNFTLKIRSTKLEDSAMYFCASNDVGSYEQYFGPGTRLTVT.

The chain joins TRBV11-2 to TRBJ2-7; D gene ambiguous. The germline CDR1 and CDR2 sequences are SGHAT and FQNNGV. V was pared by 0 bases and J by 4 bases, with 4 bases between. The CDR3 is made up of 12 amino acids. The CDR3 protein is CASSLDRYEQYF. CDR3 bases: TGTGCCAGCAGCTTAGATCGGTACGAGCAGTACTTC.

This clone was detected a few times. Other DNA sequences of this sample code for an identical CDR3. The DNA of the CDR3 is TGTGCCAGCAGTGAACTAGCGGGGGGGCCCGGGGAGCTGTTTTTT. Protein product: CASSELAGGPGELFF. The chain has TRBV6-1 and TRBJ2-2; 12 bases match TRBD2. CDR1 and CDR2 (germline): MNHNS, SASEGT. This CDR3 is 15 amino acids long. Trimming removed 2 bases from V and 6 bases from J; junction bases left unmatched: 1.

The chain combines TRBV5-1 with TRBJ1-4; no clear D. CDR1 and CDR2 from the germline V gene are SGHRS and YFSETQ. The CDR3 runs to 15 residues. V dropped 0 bases and J dropped 5 bases, with 11 bases sitting between them. The CDR3 nucleotides are TGCGCCAGCAGCTTGGGTCAGGACGAAAATGAAAAACTGTTTTTT. It translates to CASSLGQDENEKLFF.

The chain uses TRBV18 and TRBJ1-3, with 8 bases aligning to TRBD1. V shed 3 bases, J shed 2 bases, and the junction held 18 bases outside the gene matches. CDR1 is KGHSH, CDR2 LQKENI, per germline. The CDR3 is 20 amino acids. The DNA of the CDR3 is TGTGCCAGCTCACCTGGATTCGGCGGGACAGGAAGACCCGCTGGAAACACCATATATTTT. This gives the protein CASSPGFGGTGRPAGNTIYF.